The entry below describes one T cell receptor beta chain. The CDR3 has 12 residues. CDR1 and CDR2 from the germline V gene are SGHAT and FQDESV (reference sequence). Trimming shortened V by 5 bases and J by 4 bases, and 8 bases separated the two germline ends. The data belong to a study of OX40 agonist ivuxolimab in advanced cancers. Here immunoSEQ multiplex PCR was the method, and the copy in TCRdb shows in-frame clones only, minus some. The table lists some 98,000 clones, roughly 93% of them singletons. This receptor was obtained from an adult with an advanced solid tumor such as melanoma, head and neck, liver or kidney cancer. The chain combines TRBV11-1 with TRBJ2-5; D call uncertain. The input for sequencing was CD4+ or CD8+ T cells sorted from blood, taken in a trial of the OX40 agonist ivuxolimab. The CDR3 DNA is TGTGCCAGCAGCGCTACCCTAGAGACCCAGTACTTC. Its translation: CASSATLETQYF.